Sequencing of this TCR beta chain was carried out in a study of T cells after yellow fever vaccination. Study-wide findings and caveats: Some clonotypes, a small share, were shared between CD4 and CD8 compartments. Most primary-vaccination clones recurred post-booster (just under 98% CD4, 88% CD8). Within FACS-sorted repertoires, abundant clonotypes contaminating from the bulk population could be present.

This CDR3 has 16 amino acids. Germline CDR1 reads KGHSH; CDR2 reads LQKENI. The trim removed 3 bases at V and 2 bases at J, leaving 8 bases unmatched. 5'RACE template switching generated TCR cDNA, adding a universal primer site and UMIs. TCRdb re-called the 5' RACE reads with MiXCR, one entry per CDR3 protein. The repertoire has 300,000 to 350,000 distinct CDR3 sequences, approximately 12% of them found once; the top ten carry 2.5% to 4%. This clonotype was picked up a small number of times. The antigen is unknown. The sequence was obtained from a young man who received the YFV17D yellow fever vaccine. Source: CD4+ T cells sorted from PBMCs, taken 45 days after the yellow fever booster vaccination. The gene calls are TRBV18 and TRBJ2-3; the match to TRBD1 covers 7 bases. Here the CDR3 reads CASSPLPGQNTDTQYF. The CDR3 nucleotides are TGTGCCAGCTCACCGCTACCGGGACAGAACACAGATACGCAGTATTTT. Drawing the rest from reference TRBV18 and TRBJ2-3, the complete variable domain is NAGVMQNPRHLVRRRGQEARLRCSPMKGHSHVYWYRQLPEEGLKFMVYLQKENIIDESGMPKERFSAEFPKEGPSILRIQQVVRGDSAAYFCASSPLPGQNTDTQYFGPGTRLTVL.